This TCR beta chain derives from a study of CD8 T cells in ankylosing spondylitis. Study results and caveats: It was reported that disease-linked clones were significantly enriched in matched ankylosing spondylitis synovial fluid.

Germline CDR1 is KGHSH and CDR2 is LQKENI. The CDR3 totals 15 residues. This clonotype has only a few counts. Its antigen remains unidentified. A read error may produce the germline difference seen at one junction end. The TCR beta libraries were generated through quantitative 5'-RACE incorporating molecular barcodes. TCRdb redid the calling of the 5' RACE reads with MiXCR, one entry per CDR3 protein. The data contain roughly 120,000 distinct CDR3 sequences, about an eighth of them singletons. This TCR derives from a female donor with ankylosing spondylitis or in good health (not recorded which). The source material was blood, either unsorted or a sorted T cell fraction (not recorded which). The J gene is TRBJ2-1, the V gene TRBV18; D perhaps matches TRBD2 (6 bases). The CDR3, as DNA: TGTGCCAGCTCATCACCCGTCATATCGGGGGTTGAGCAGTTCTTC. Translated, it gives CASSSPVISGVEQFF. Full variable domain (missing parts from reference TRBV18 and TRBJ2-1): NAGVMQNPRHLVRRRGQEARLRCSPMKGHSHVYWYRQLPEEGLKFMVYLQKENIIDESGMPKERFSAEFPKEGPSILRIQQVVRGDSAAYFCASSSPVISGVEQFFGPGTRLTVL.